Below are 7 T cell receptor beta chains sequenced from a single sample in a study of low-dose radiotherapy and immunotherapy resistance in tumors. Time point reported: before trial treatment. TRAV- and TRBV-specific primers were used for first-strand cDNA, which covered alpha and beta chains. TCRs underwent roughly 19 PCR cycles of amplification with a constant-region primer and V-primer adapter. TCRdb used MiXCR to reprocess the reads, holding one entry per CDR3 protein. This sample has about 64,000 distinct CDR3 sequences, with roughly 29% found just once. Here the sequenced sample was PBMCs, taken before treatment. The receptors shown here come from a male donor with rectosigmoid adenocarcinoma.

DNA for the CDR3: TGTGCCAGCACGGTGACAGGGGGTAATTCACCCCTCCACTTT. Translated, it gives CASTVTGGNSPLHF. This chain uses TRBV2 with TRBJ1-6, with 9 bases aligning to TRBD1. This CDR3 contains 14 residues. Trimming cost V 7 bases and J 6 bases; bases outside gene matches: 4. CDR1 and CDR2 (germline): SNHLY, FYNNEI.

This clonotype was counted many times. The chain uses TRBV30 and TRBJ2-5; D unclear. V was pared by 3 bases and J by 13 bases, with 18 bases between. Germline-derived CDR1 and CDR2 are GTSNPN and SVGIG (reference sequence). The CDR3 has 12 amino acids. Here the CDR3 DNA reads TGTGCCTGGAGCGTCGGTGGCCGGTCGGGGTACTTC. Translation: CAWSVGGRSGYF.

The V gene is TRBV9, the J gene TRBJ2-7, with 7 bases that match TRBD1. Trimming took 4 bases from V and 2 from J; bases not matched to a gene: 12. Germline V gives CDR1 SGDLS, CDR2 YYNGEE. This CDR3 has 16 amino acids. This CDR3 is CASSPAGQGVTYEQYF. The CDR3 nucleotides read TGTGCCAGCAGCCCCGCGGGCCAGGGGGTTACCTACGAGCAGTACTTC.

In the case of this clonotype: This is likely an artifact of a read error, given a far larger clone one base away. The chain is built from TRBV20-1 and TRBJ2-5; 11 bases match TRBD2. Trimming cost V 1 base and J 11 bases; bases outside gene matches: 15. Looked up from germline, CDR1 is DFQATT and CDR2 is SNEGSKA (reference sequence). The CDR3 is 16 residues long. CDR3 sequence: CSARGEGLAAYNEQYF. The CDR3 region has the DNA TGCAGTGCTAGAGGGGAGGGACTAGCGGCCTACAATGAGCAGTACTTC.

The V and J genes are TRBV7-9 and TRBJ2-7; 11 bases match TRBD2. The V segment lost 5 bases and the J segment 7 bases; nucleotides outside the gene matches: 4. There are 13 residues in the CDR3. Germline CDR1 reads SEHNR; CDR2 reads FQNEAQ (reference sequence). The CDR3 DNA follows: TGTGCCAGCAGCCGTAGCGGGGGGGCTGAGCAGTACTTC. It specifies CASSRSGGAEQYF.

This clonotype has ten or more counts. This CDR3 is CSASEVAFAYEQYF. Written as DNA, the CDR3 is TGCAGTGCTAGTGAGGTAGCCTTCGCCTACGAGCAGTACTTC. The genes are TRBV20-1 and TRBJ2-7, with D hard to call. The CDR3 has 14 residues. With 3 bases removed from V and 2 bases from J, the gap between germline ends came to 14 bases. CDR1 is DFQATT and CDR2 is SNEGSKA in the germline V gene (reference sequence).

This clonotype was observed many times. The chain couples TRBV12-3 or TRBV12-4 to TRBJ2-6; D is undetermined. The germline V and J ends were trimmed by 4 bases and 0 bases, with 13 bases remaining between them. CDR3 length: 17 amino acids. CDR3 residues: CASSSRGPSSGANVLTF. Here the CDR3 DNA reads TGTGCCAGCAGTTCCCGTGGTCCCTCCTCTGGGGCCAACGTCCTGACTTTC.